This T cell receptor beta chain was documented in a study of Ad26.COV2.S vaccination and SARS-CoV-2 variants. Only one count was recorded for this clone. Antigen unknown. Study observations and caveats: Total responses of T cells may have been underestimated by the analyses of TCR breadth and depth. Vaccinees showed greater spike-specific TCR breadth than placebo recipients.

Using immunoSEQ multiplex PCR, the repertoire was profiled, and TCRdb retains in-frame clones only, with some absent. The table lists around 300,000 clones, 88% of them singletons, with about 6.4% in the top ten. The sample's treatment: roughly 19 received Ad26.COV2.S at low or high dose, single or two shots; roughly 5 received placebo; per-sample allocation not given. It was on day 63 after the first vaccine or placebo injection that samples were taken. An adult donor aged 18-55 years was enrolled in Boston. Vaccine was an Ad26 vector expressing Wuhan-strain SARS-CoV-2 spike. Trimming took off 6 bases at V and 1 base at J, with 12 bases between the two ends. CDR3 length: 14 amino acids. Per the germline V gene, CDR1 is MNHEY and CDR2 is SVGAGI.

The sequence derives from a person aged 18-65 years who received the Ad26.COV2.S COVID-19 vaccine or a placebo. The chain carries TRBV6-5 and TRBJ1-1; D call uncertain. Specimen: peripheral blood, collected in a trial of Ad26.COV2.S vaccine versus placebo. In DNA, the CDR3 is TGTGCCAGCAGACCCCAGGCGGGGAACACTGAAGCTTTCTTT. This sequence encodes CASRPQAGNTEAFF.